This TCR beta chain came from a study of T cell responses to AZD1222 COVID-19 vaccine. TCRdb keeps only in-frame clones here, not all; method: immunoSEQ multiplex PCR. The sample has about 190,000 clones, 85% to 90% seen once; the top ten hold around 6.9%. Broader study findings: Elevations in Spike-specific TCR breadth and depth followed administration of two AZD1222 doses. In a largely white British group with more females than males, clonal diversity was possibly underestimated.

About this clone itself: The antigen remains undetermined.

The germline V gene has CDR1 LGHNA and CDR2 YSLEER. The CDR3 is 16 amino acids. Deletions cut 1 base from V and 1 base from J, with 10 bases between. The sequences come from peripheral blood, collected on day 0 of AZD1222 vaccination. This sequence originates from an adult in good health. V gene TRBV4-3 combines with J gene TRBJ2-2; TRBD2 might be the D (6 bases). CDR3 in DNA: TGCGCCAGCAGCCAAGGGGGACTGATGAACACCGGGGAGCTGTTTTTT. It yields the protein CASSQGGLMNTGELFF.